This T cell receptor (beta chain) was sequenced in a study of T cell repertoires in aging, cancer and after chemotherapy. Rearranged V-D-J TRB sequences were amplified with a mixed TRB-A/B primer pool. MiXCR, applied by TCRdb to the multiplex PCR reads, yields one record per CDR3 protein. The repertoire holds about 11,000 distinct CDR3 sequences, more than 35% seen once, with about 7.4% in the top ten. Details on this clonotype: As yet, its antigen is unknown. A read error may produce the germline difference seen at one junction end.

The germline V gene has CDR1 SEHNR and CDR2 FQNEAQ (reference sequence). The CDR3 consists of 13 residues. TCR beta rearrangements were amplified from peripheral blood genomic DNA. Study-wide results and limits: Healthy donors lost TCR diversity with age mainly through richness, cancer patients through richness and evenness. Median generation probability rose over the chemotherapy interval in each cancer cohort, suggesting rebound thymic output.

The receptor comes from a human donor in good health. Sequencing was carried out using blood. The rearrangement joins TRBV7-9 to TRBJ1-5, with no clear D. In DNA, the CDR3 is TGTGCCAGCAGCTACACTACCGATCAGCACCAGCATTTT. Protein: CASSYTTDQHQHF.